The source of this TCR beta chain is a study of blood T cell repertoires in COVID-19. Study as a whole: Some COVID-19 samples were acute and others convalescent; all came from the United States, Italy and Spain. Nucleic acid was either cDNA or gDNA, and it came from T cells, B-cell-depleted T cells, or PBMCs.

Allocation to cohorts depended on clinical history reported by the participants. Recovery meant two consecutive negative NP/OP PCR tests, professional clearance, or resolved symptoms. V shed 0 bases and J shed 9 bases, with 17 bases lying between them. This CDR3 region has 15 residues. The germline CDR1 and CDR2 sequences are LNHNV and YYDKDF (reference sequence). The repertoire was sequenced with immunoSEQ multiplex PCR; TCRdb's copy has only in-frame clones and lacks some. The sample shows approximately 170,000 clones, around 90% of them seen only once. V gene TRBV15 combines with J gene TRBJ2-5; D not resolved. What was sequenced was PBMCs or T cells enriched from blood (not recorded which). The receptor comes from a woman between 18 and 29 years old who had recovered from COVID-19. CDR3 residues: CATSRDWASQRPQYF. CDR3 bases: TGTGCCACCAGCAGAGATTGGGCTTCTCAGAGACCCCAGTACTTC.